Described below is a single T cell receptor beta chain sequence and its context. This entry comes from a study of blood T cell repertoires in COVID-19. Study details: Acute and convalescent COVID-19 samples came from the United States, Italy and Spain.

Per the original data handling: Estimated nucleated cell counts came from reference gene primer amplification. Libraries were prepared by immunoSEQ multiplex PCR; TCRdb keeps only in-frame clonotypes and omits some of them. V, J and clone size reflect that table, while D and trimming were determined from the DNA. The profile shows some 150,000 clones, 80% to 90% of them singletons. Material for sequencing was peripheral blood. This TCR was sampled from a woman between 55 and 75 years old who had recovered from COVID-19.

CDR3 in DNA: TGTGCCAGCAGCGCGGGGGGGACAGGGGCGCACTATGGCTACACCTTC. Encoded protein: CASSAGGTGAHYGYTF. The chain uses TRBV9 and TRBJ1-2, with 10 positions matching TRBD1. The CDR3 runs 16 residues. Trimming removed 3 bases from V and 3 bases from J; junction bases left unmatched: 8. CDR1 is SGDLS, CDR2 YYNGEE, per germline.